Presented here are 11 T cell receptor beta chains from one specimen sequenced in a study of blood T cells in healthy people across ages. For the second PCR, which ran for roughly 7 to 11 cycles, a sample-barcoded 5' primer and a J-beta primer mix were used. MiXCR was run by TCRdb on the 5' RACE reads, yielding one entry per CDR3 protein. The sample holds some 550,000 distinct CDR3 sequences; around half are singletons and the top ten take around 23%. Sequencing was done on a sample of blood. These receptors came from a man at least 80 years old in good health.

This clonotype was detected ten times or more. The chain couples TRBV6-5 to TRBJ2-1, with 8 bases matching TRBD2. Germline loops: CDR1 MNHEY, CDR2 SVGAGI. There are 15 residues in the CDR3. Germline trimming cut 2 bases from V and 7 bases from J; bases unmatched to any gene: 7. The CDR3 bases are TGTGCCAGCAGTTACGGCAGGGCTAGCGGGAATGAGCAGTTCTTC. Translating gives CASSYGRASGNEQFF.

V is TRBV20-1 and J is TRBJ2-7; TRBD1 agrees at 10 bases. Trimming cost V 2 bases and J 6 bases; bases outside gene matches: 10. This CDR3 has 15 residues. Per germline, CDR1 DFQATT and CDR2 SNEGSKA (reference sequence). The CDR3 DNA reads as TGCAGTGCTAGATCCCCCGACAGGGGGCAGGCCGAGCAGTACTTC. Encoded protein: CSARSPDRGQAEQYF.

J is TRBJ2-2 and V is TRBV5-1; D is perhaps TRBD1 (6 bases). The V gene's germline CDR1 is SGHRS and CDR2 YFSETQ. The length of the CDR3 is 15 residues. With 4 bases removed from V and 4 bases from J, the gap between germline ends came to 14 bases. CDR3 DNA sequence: TGCGCCAGCAGCCCGGGCCCAGGGGTCACCGGGGAGCTGTTTTTT. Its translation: CASSPGPGVTGELFF.

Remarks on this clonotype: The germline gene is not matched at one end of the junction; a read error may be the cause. The CDR3 loop is CASSRGASPEKPFF. For the CDR3, the DNA is TGTGCCAGCAGCCGGGGGGCTAGCCCTGAAAAACCGTTTTTT. This chain connects TRBV28 to TRBJ1-4; D may be TRBD1 (6 bases). Germline CDR1 MDHEN, CDR2 SYDVKM. The CDR3 has 14 amino acids.

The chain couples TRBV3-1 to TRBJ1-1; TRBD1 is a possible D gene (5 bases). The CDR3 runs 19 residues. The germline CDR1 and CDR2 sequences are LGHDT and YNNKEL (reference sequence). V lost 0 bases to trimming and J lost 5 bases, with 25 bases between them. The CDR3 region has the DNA TGTGCCAGCAGCCAAGATATGGGGATAACGCAGGGCCGGGAGACTGAAGCTTTCTTT. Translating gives CASSQDMGITQGRETEAFF.

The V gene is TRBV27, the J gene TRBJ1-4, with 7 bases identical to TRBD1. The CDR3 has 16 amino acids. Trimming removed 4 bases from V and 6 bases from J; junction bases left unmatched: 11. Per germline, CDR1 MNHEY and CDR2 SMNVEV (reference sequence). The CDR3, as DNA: TGTGCCAGCAGTTATCTTCAGGGGGTAAAGGATGAAAAACTGTTTTTT. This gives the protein CASSYLQGVKDEKLFF.

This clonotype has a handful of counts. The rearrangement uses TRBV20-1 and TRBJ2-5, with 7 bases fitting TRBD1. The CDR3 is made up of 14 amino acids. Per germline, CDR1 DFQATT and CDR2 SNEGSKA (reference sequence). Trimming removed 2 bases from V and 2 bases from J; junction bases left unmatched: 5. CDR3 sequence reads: CSARPGQKQETQYF. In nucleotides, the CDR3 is TGCAGTGCTAGACCGGGACAGAAACAAGAGACCCAGTACTTC.

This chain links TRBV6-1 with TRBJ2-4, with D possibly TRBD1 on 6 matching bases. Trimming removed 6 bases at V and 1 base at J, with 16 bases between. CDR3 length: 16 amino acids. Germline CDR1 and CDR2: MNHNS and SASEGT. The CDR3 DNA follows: TGTGCCAGCAGAACGGGACATCTTCTGGCCAAAAACATTCAGTACTTC. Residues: CASRTGHLLAKNIQYF.

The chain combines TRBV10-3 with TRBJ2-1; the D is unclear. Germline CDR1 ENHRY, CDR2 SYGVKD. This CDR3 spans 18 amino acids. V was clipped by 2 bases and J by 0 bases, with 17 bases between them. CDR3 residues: CAISEVDLVPSSYNEQFF. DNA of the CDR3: TGTGCCATCAGTGAGGTGGACCTTGTCCCCAGCTCCTACAATGAGCAGTTCTTC.

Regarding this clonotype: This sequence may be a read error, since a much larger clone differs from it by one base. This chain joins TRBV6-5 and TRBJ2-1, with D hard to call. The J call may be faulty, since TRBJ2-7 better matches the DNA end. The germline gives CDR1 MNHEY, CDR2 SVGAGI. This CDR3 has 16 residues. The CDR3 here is CASSYSTLSTYNEQYF. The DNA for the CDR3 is TGTGCCAGCAGTTACTCGACACTATCAACCTACAATGAGCAGTACTTC.

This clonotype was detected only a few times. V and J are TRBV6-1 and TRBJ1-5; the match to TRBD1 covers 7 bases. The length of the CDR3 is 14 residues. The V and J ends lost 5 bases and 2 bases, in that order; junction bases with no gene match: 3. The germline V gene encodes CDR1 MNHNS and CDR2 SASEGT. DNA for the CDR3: TGTGCCAGCAGTAACACAGGGGGCAATCAGCCCCAGCATTTT. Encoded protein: CASSNTGGNQPQHF.